This T cell receptor beta chain was observed in a study of blood T cell repertoires in COVID-19. Study summary: Samples representing acute and convalescent COVID-19 were sourced from the United States, Italy and Spain. PBMCs, B-cell-depleted T cells, or T cells were the source of the cDNA or gDNA that made up the material.

Authors' data handling: How many nucleated cells were present was estimated from reference gene primer amplification. Only in-frame clones appear in the TCRdb table, and some are missing; sequencing was by immunoSEQ multiplex PCR. The V and J calls and clone size are taken from that table; D and trimming were inferred from the DNA. The sample yields 100,000 to 150,000 clones, around nine tenths seen once. Looked up from germline, CDR1 is LGHDT and CDR2 is YNNKEL (reference sequence). Trimming stripped 0 bases from V and 5 bases from J, with 7 bases between. CDR3 length: 13 amino acids. This receptor was obtained from a man between 50 and 59 years old with acute or convalescent COVID-19. The V and J genes are TRBV3-1 (or the pseudogene TRBV3-2) and TRBJ1-2, with TRBD1 as a possible D gene (5 bases). Sequencing input: peripheral blood. The DNA of the CDR3 is TGTGCCAGCAGCCAAGAGGAGGGGTATGGCTACACCTTC. Translation: CASSQEEGYGYTF.